This paragraph reports one T cell receptor beta chain. Its matching antigen is unknown. The sample is drawn from a study of cytomegalovirus exposure and HLA in healthy donors. Study findings and constraints: 15,000 to 20,000 TCR beta sequences were associated with HLA alleles at 0.05 false discovery rate in a later analysis.

Use of 60 Vbeta and 13 Jbeta primers characterized the PCR. Profiled with immunoSEQ multiplex PCR; TCRdb holds only in-frame clones, not every one. In the table there are under 250,000 clones, around 83% of which are singletons. V gave up 3 bases and J gave up 5 bases, with 9 bases separating them. Germline assignment: CDR1 SGHDT and CDR2 YYEEEE. The CDR3 is 12 amino acids. V gene TRBV5-6 combines with J gene TRBJ2-7; tentative D call: TRBD1 (5 bases). The sequencing sample was made of PBMCs. The receptor comes from a girl aged 2 to 10 in good health and CMV-seronegative. DNA for the CDR3: TGTGCCAGCAGCTATGTCAGGGACGAGCAGTACTTC. Residues: CASSYVRDEQYF.